A single sample gave rise to the 3 T cell receptor beta chains below, sequenced in a study of blood T cell repertoires in COVID-19. The table came from immunoSEQ multiplex PCR; TCRdb's copy has only in-frame clones and leaves some out. The sample consists of about 96,000 clones, approximately 90% of them appearing once. What was sequenced was peripheral blood. Receptors originate from a human donor with COVID-19, enrolled during active disease. The donor label of this sample is uncertain.

The chain uses TRBV19 and TRBJ2-5; TRBD1 matches at 7 bases. Germline CDR1 reads LNHDA; CDR2 reads SQIVND (reference sequence). Trimming cost V 3 bases and J 5 bases; bases outside gene matches: 15. This CDR3 has 17 residues. The CDR3 DNA reads as TGTGCCAGTAGTATGTCATTCAACAGGGGAAGAAAGGAGACCCAGTACTTC. Translation gives CASSMSFNRGRKETQYF.

The V call is TRBV12-3 or TRBV12-4, the J call TRBJ1-1; no definite D call. The CDR3 runs to 13 residues. Trimming shortened V by 6 bases and J by 1 base, and 9 bases separated the two germline ends. The DNA for the CDR3 is TGTGCCAGCAGGTCCACAGCGAACACTGAAGCTTTCTTT. Translating it yields CASRSTANTEAFF.

The CDR3, as DNA: TGCAGCGTTGGACAGGGGGACTCCGAGCAGTACTTC. Translated: CSVGQGDSEQYF. This chain links TRBV29-1 with TRBJ2-7; 9 bases align to TRBD1. There are 12 residues in the CDR3. CDR1 SQVTM and CDR2 ANQGSEA come from the germline V gene. The V segment lost 4 bases and the J segment 6 bases; nucleotides outside the gene matches: 4.